This is a list of T cell receptor beta chains from one sample in a study of cytomegalovirus exposure and HLA in healthy donors. TCRdb's copy holds only in-frame clones and misses some; the assay was immunoSEQ multiplex PCR. The data contain 100,000 to 150,000 clones, around 83% of them seen just once; the ten biggest clones take up roughly 7.8%. Sequencing input: PBMCs. Source of these receptors: a woman aged 50 to 60 in good health and CMV-seropositive. Each CDR3 is given with its conserved first and last residue. A D gene is named only where the DNA matches it firmly. A row's size may be missing; if present it is once, few, many or a size class.

j_call v_call d_call clone_size cdr3_nt cdr3_aa
TRBJ2-7 TRBV19 - once TGTGCCAGTAGTATCGAGCAGGGCAGCTACGAGCAGTACTTC CASSIEQGSYEQYF
TRBJ2-7 TRBV5-1 - - TGCGCCAGCAGAATGAGCGGCCCCTACTCCTACGAGCAGTACTTC CASRMSGPYSYEQYF
TRBJ1-5 TRBV6-4 - - TGTGCCAGCGCGACAGATAGCAATCAGCCCCAGCATTTT CASATDSNQPQHF
TRBJ1-5 TRBV7-6 - - TGTGCCAGCAGCTTAGCGGCAGGGCAGGGCCAGCCCCAGCATTTT CASSLAAGQGQPQHF
TRBJ2-3 TRBV7-7 - - TGTGCTAGCAGCTTGAATTGGCGGAATACGCAGTATTTT CASSLNWRNTQYF
TRBJ1-1 TRBV4-3 - - TGCGCCAGCAGCCAAGGGAAACAGGGCACTGAAGCTTTCTTT CASSQGKQGTEAFF
TRBJ2-2 TRBV7-3 TRBD2 - TGTGCCAGCAGCTTAAGTGCTAGCGGGGCCGGGGAGCTGTTTTTT CASSLSASGAGELFF
TRBJ1-1 TRBV30 - once TGTGCCTGGAGTACCGGGGAAGGGGGCACTGAAGCTTTCTTT CAWSTGEGGTEAFF
TRBJ1-1 TRBV27 - - TGTGCCAGCACGCCTAATTTTAGACAATCAAACCATTACACTGAAGCTTTCTTT CASTPNFRQSNHYTEAFF
TRBJ2-7 TRBV11-2 TRBD1 - TGTGCCAGCAGCTTAAGGACAGGGGGTGCCTACGAGCAGTACTTC CASSLRTGGAYEQYF
TRBJ2-7 TRBV5-1 TRBD2 - TGCGCCAGCAGCTTGGAAGCGGGGGAGCCCTACGAGCAGTACTTC CASSLEAGEPYEQYF
TRBJ2-3 TRBV30 TRBD2 once TGTGCCTGGGAGCGGGGGGCCGGAGATACGCAGTATTTT CAWERGAGDTQYF
TRBJ2-3 TRBV5-1 TRBD1 - TGCGCCAGCAGCCTAGGACAGGGACCGAGCACAGATACGCAGTATTTT CASSLGQGPSTDTQYF
TRBJ2-3 TRBV28 TRBD2 - TGTGCCAGCAGTTTGCCGGGAGGGCCGGCAGGTACGCAGTATTTT CASSLPGGPAGTQYF
TRBJ2-1 TRBV6-5 TRBD2 - TGTGCCAGCAGTTACTCGGGACTAGCGGGGGCCAATGAGCAGTTCTTC CASSYSGLAGANEQFF
TRBJ2-7 TRBV5-1 - - TGCGCCAGCAGGTTGTCACAGGGACCACTACTCGAGCAGTACTTC CASRLSQGPLLEQYF
TRBJ2-1 TRBV11-3 - few TGTGCCAGCAGCTTAGGGGCAGGGCGGAATGAGCAGTTCTTC CASSLGAGRNEQFF
TRBJ1-1 TRBV28 TRBD1 - TGTGCCAGCAGTTCCGCAAATAGGACAGGGGGCAGGAACACTGAAGCTTTCTTT CASSSANRTGGRNTEAFF
TRBJ2-5 TRBV7-3 TRBD1 - TGTGCCAGCAGCTCACAGGGGGCGGAGGGAGAGACCCAGTACTTC CASSSQGAEGETQYF
TRBJ1-2 TRBV5-4 - - TGTGCCAGCAGCTTGGAGGCAGGACAGTCAGGACGCTATGGCTACACCTTC CASSLEAGQSGRYGYTF
TRBJ2-7 TRBV10-3 - - TGTGCCATCAGTGATCAGGGTAATCCCTACTTC CAISDQGNPYF
TRBJ1-1 TRBV4-1 - - TGCGCCAGCAGCCGATCTGTGGCAGGGTTAGGCACTGAAGCTTTCTTT CASSRSVAGLGTEAFF
TRBJ1-2 TRBV2 - - TGTGCCAGCAGTGAGGCACAGACCTATGGCTACACCTTC CASSEAQTYGYTF
TRBJ1-2 TRBV30 TRBD1 - TGTGCCTGGAGTGTCGACAGGGGTGGCTATGGCTACACCTTC CAWSVDRGGYGYTF
TRBJ2-7 TRBV18 - - TGTGCCAGCTCACCAACCTACGAGGAGGGCGAGCAGTACTTC CASSPTYEEGEQYF
TRBJ1-1 TRBV7-8 TRBD1 few TGTTCCAGCAGCGTAGATTTGGGGACAGGGGGGTACACTGAAGCTTTCTTT CSSSVDLGTGGYTEAFF
TRBJ2-3 TRBV6-6 - - TGTGCCAGCAGCCAAACCCCCGTAGCAGATACGCAGTATTTT CASSQTPVADTQYF
TRBJ2-1 TRBV7-9 TRBD1 - TGTTCCAGCAGCTCCGGGACAGGCAACTACAATGAGCAGTTCTTC CSSSSGTGNYNEQFF
TRBJ2-4 TRBV2 TRBD1 - TGTGCCGGATCAGGGACGACGGACATCAGGGACAGTCAGTACTTC CAGSGTTDIRDSQYF
TRBJ2-7 TRBV5-4 TRBD1 - TGTGCCAGCAGCGTGACAGGGGAGGACGAGCAGTACTTC CASSVTGEDEQYF
TRBJ2-7 TRBV27 TRBD1 - TGTGCCAGCAGTTTGGACAGGGGGTTTGGGGAGCAGTACTTC CASSLDRGFGEQYF
TRBJ2-7 TRBV7-8 - - TGTGCCAGCAGCCCCCGAAGCCTCTTC CASSPRSLF
TRBJ2-3 TRBV5-1 TRBD1 - TGCGCCAGCGTTGGACAGGGGGCTGGTACGCAGTATTTT CASVGQGAGTQYF
TRBJ2-7 TRBV28 TRBD1 - TGTGCCAGCAGTTTGGGACAGGGATACGAGCAGTACTTC CASSLGQGYEQYF
TRBJ2-3 TRBV2 TRBD2 - TGTGCCAGCAGGACGGGACTAGCGGGGTTAGCAGATACGCAGTATTTT CASRTGLAGLADTQYF
TRBJ1-2 TRBV7-2 - - TGTGCCAGCAGCCGCACCGGCACAGGTTATGGCTACACCTTC CASSRTGTGYGYTF
TRBJ2-5 TRBV6-4 - - TGTGCCAGCAGTTCTTACTACGGAGAGGCCCAGTACTTC CASSSYYGEAQYF
TRBJ1-2 TRBV28 - - TGTGCCAGCAGCCGGAGGGGTGCTAACTATGGCTACACCTTC CASSRRGANYGYTF
TRBJ2-3 TRBV28 TRBD2 once TGTGCCAGCAGTTCTGGACTAGCGGTTGCCCCCACAGATACGCAGTATTTT CASSSGLAVAPTDTQYF
TRBJ1-1 TRBV18 - - TGTGCCAGCTCACCACTACAGGGACGAGGGGACACTGAAGCTTTCTTT CASSPLQGRGDTEAFF
TRBJ2-5 TRBV29-1 - - TGCAGCGTTGAAGATCCCCTTTTTGAGACCCAGTACTTC CSVEDPLFETQYF
TRBJ2-1 TRBV4-3 - few TGCGCCAGCAGCCAAGCCGGGACAAGGTCCTACAATGAGCAGTTCTTC CASSQAGTRSYNEQFF
TRBJ1-3 TRBV7-8 - - TGTGCCAGCAGCACGGACAGCTTCTCTGGAAACACCATATATTTT CASSTDSFSGNTIYF
TRBJ1-6 TRBV2 TRBD1 - TGTGCCAGCGGACAGGGGGCGAATTCACCCCTCCACTTT CASGQGANSPLHF
TRBJ1-5 TRBV7-9 TRBD1 - TGTGCCAGCAGCTTAACAGCCGAGACAGGGGGCAGCAATCAGCCCCAGCATTTT CASSLTAETGGSNQPQHF
TRBJ2-7 TRBV7-8 TRBD1 - TGCGCCAGCAGCCCTGACAGGGACTACGAGCAGTACTTC CASSPDRDYEQYF
TRBJ2-3 TRBV5-1 - - TGCGCCAGCAGCTTGGGCGGGCCCAACCTGGATACGCAGTATTTT CASSLGGPNLDTQYF
TRBJ2-7 TRBV5-1 TRBD2 - TGCGCCAGCAGCCTCCCAAGCGGGAGGTCCTCCTACGAGCAGTACTTC CASSLPSGRSSYEQYF
TRBJ2-7 TRBV4-1 TRBD2 - TGCGCCAGCAGCCAACCGGGACTAGCGGGGGCCCTCAAGCAGTACTTC CASSQPGLAGALKQYF
TRBJ2-7 TRBV2 - few TGTGCCAGCAGTTACACCCAGCTGACTCTAGCGTACTTC CASSYTQLTLAYF